One sample yielded the 11 T cell receptor beta chains listed below, sequenced in a study of blood T cell repertoires in COVID-19. Using immunoSEQ multiplex PCR, the repertoire was profiled, and TCRdb retains in-frame clones only, with some absent. The table shows some 150,000 clones, with around 87% occurring only once. What was sequenced was peripheral blood. These receptors all stem from a man aged 45-65 years with active COVID-19.

V gene TRBV5-4 combines with J gene TRBJ2-1; the D gene is possibly TRBD2 (6 bases). The CDR3 totals 16 residues. In germline, CDR1 is SGHNT, CDR2 YYREEE (reference sequence). Deletions cut 4 bases from V and 8 bases from J, with 22 bases between. The CDR3 is CASSPPGDLVVHEQFF. The CDR3 DNA sequence: TGTGCCAGCAGCCCCCCGGGGGATCTTGTTGTCCATGAGCAGTTCTTC. Supplemented by reference TRBV5-4 and TRBJ2-1, the full variable domain reads ETGVTQSPTHLIKTRGQQVTLRCSSQSGHNTVSWYQQALGQGPQFIFQYYREEENGRGNFPPRFSGLQFPNYSSELNVNALELDDSALYLCASSPPGDLVVHEQFFGPGTRLTVL.

The V call is TRBV6-1, the J call TRBJ1-1, with D possibly TRBD1 on 5 matching bases. V lost 2 bases and J lost 1, with 14 bases in between. There are 16 residues in the CDR3. Germline V gene data show CDR1 as MNHNS and CDR2 as SASEGT. CDR3 bases: TGTGCCAGCAGTGAAAAAATACCGACAGCGAACACTGAAGCTTTCTTT. Translating it yields CASSEKIPTANTEAFF.

The V and J genes are TRBV15 and TRBJ2-3; TRBD1 might be the D (6 bases). The CDR3 runs 13 residues. V was trimmed by 3 bases and J by 5 bases, leaving 9 bases between them. Germline loops: CDR1 LNHNV, CDR2 YYDKDF (reference sequence). CDR3 sequence (DNA): TGTGCCACCAGCAGTACAGGGTTAGATACGCAGTATTTT. This encodes CATSSTGLDTQYF.

The CDR3 loop is CASSPLYGYTF. CDR3 nucleotides: TGTGCCAGCAGTCCTCTCTATGGCTACACCTTC. This chain connects TRBV2 to TRBJ1-2, with D uncertain. V shed 5 bases and J shed 4 bases, with 5 bases lying between them. The CDR3 contains 11 residues. Germline V gene lookup returns CDR1 SNHLY and CDR2 FYNNEI. Full variable domain (missing parts from reference TRBV2 and TRBJ1-2): EPEVTQTPSHQVTQMGQEVILRCVPISNHLYFYWYRQILGQKVEFLVSFYNNEISEKSEIFDDQFSVERPDGSNFTLKIRSTKLEDSAMYFCASSPLYGYTFGSGTRLTVV.

The V gene is TRBV27, the J gene TRBJ1-6; D gene unclear. Germline assignment: CDR1 MNHEY and CDR2 SMNVEV (reference sequence). Between the trimmed V and J ends, which lost 4 bases and 0 bases, there was a span of 13 bases. CDR3 length: 17 amino acids. Written as DNA, the CDR3 is TGTGCCAGCAGTTCTTGGCAATCTAGCTCCTATAATTCACCCCTCCACTTT. Protein product: CASSSWQSSSYNSPLHF.

This chain uses TRBV5-4 with TRBJ1-1; D unresolved. The CDR3 consists of 15 residues. Germline V gene sequence: CDR1 SGHNT, CDR2 YYREEE (reference sequence). Trimming left V 0 bases short and J 4 bases short, with 13 bases between. This CDR3 is CASSLDSTRITEAFF. CDR3 nucleotide sequence: TGTGCCAGCAGCTTGGACAGCACTCGGATCACTGAAGCTTTCTTT.

V and J are TRBV5-1 and TRBJ1-1; D gene uncertain. The V and J ends lost 0 bases and 2 bases respectively, with 5 bases between them. Germline V lookup: CDR1 SGHRS, CDR2 YFSETQ. The CDR3 loop spans 13 amino acids. The DNA of the CDR3 is TGCGCCAGCAGCTTGGACAGTAACACTGAAGCTTTCTTT. The encoded protein is CASSLDSNTEAFF.

This chain uses TRBV18 with TRBJ2-7, with 7 bases aligning to TRBD1. V dropped 1 base and J dropped 2; count of bases not matched to a gene: 5. From germline, CDR1 is KGHSH and CDR2 LQKENI. This CDR3 is 15 amino acids long. The CDR3 sequence: CASSPQGQSTYEQYF. DNA for the CDR3: TGTGCCAGCTCACCACAGGGACAGTCTACCTACGAGCAGTACTTC.

The chain combines TRBV5-1 with TRBJ2-1; D may be TRBD2 (6 bases). The CDR3 contains 14 residues. The V end lost 4 bases, the J end lost 4 bases, and 12 bases lay between the germline ends. From germline, CDR1 is SGHRS and CDR2 YFSETQ. CDR3 DNA sequence: TGCGCCAGCAGCCCCGGACTAACTTACAATGAGCAGTTCTTC. Translating it yields CASSPGLTYNEQFF.

This clone was counted a few times. The J gene is TRBJ1-1, the V gene TRBV7-9, with unresolved D. The V gene lost 5 bases and the J gene lost 2 bases, with 15 bases spanning the gap. Germline CDR1 and CDR2: SEHNR and FQNEAQ (reference sequence). The CDR3 has 15 residues. The DNA of the CDR3 is TGTGCCAGCAGCGGAAGAGGCAGCTTAAACACTGAAGCTTTCTTT. Protein: CASSGRGSLNTEAFF.

This chain links TRBV30 with TRBJ2-1; the match to TRBD2 covers 11 bases. Germline-derived CDR1 and CDR2 are GTSNPN and SVGIG (reference sequence). The CDR3 has 16 amino acids. Germline trimming cut 0 bases from V and 12 bases from J; bases unmatched to any gene: 13. The chain's CDR3 is CAWSVFPGLAAQWQFF. CDR3 DNA sequence: TGTGCCTGGAGTGTATTTCCGGGACTAGCGGCTCAATGGCAGTTCTTC. The variable domain in full, with the rest retrieved from reference TRBV30 and TRBJ2-1, is SQTIHQWPATLVQPVGSPLSLECTVEGTSNPNLYWYRQAAGRGLQLLFYSVGIGQISSEVPQNLSASRPQDRQFILSSKKLLLSDSGFYLCAWSVFPGLAAQWQFFGPGTRLTVL.